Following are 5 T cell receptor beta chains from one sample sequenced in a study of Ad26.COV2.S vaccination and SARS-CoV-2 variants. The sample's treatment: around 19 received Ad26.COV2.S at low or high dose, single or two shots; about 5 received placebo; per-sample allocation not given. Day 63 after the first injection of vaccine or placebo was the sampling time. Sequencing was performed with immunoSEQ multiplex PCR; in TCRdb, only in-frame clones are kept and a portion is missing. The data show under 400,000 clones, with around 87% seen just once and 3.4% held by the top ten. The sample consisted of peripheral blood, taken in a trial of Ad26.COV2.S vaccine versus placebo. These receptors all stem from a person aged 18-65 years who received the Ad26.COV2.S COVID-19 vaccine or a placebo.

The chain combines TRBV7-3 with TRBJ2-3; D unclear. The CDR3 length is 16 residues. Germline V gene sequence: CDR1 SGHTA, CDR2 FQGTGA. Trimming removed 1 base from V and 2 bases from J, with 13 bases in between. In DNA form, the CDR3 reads TGTGCCAGCAGCTTAAGGGCCCAAACCACCACAGATACGCAGTATTTT. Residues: CASSLRAQTTTDTQYF.

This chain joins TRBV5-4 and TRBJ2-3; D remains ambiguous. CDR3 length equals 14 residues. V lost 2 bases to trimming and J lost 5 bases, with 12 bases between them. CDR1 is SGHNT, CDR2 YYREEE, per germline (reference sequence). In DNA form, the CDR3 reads TGTGCCAGCAGCTTACTCGGCCCTGAAGATACGCAGTATTTT. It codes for CASSLLGPEDTQYF.

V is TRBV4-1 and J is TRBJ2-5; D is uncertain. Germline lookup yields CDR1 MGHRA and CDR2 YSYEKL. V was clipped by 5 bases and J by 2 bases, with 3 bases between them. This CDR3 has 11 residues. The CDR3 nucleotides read TGCGCCAGCAGCGCACAAGAGACCCAGTACTTC. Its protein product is CASSAQETQYF.

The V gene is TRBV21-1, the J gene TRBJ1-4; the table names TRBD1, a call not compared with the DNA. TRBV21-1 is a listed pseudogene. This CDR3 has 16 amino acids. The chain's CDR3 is CASSKRLAGDREKLFF. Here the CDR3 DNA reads TGTGCCAGCAGCAAAAGGCTGGCAGGGGATAGGGAAAAACTGTTTTTT.

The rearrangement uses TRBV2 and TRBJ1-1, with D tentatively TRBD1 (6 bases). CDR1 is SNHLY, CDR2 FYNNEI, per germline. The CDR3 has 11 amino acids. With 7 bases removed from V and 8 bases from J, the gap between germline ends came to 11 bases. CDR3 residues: CASTITGEAFF. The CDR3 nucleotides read TGTGCCAGCACTATCACAGGGGAAGCTTTCTTT.